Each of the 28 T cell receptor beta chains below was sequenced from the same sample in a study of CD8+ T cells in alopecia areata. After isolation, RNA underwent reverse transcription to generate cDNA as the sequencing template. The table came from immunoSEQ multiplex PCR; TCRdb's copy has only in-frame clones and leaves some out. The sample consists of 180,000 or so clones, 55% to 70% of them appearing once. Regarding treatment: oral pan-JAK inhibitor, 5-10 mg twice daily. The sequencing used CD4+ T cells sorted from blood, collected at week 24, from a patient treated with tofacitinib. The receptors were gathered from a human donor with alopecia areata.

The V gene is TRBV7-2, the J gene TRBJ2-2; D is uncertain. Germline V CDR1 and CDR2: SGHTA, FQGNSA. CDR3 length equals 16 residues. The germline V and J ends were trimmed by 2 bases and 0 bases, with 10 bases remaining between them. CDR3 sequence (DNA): TGTGCCAGCAGCTTAAATCGACCACCGAACACCGGGGAGCTGTTTTTT. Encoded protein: CASSLNRPPNTGELFF.

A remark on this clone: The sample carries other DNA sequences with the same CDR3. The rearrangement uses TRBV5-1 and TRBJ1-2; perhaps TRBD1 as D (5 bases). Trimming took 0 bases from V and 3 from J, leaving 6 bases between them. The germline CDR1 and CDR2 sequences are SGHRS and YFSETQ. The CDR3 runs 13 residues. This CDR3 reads CASSLGGDYGYTF. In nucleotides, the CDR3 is TGCGCCAGCAGCTTGGGAGGGGACTATGGCTACACCTTC.

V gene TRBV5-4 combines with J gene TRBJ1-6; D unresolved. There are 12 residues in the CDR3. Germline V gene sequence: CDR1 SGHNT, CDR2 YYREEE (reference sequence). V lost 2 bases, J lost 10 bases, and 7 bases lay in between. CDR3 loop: CASSFGQSPLHF. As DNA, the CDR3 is TGTGCCAGCAGCTTTGGTCAATCACCCCTCCACTTT.

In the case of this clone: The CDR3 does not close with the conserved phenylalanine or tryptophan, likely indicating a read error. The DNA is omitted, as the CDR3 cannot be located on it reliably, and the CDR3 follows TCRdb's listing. The CDR3 sequence: CASSLVTGDGLNI. The chain joins TRBV7-9 to TRBJ2-7; no check of the table's D call, TRBD2, against the DNA was made. Germline CDR1 is SEHNR and CDR2 is FQNEAQ (reference sequence). Termini included, the CDR3 measures 13 amino acids.

CDR3 loop: CASSLGQGVGGANVLTF. CDR3 DNA sequence: TGTGCCAGCAGTTTGGGTCAGGGGGTAGGTGGGGCCAACGTCCTGACTTTC. The chain combines TRBV28 with TRBJ2-6; TRBD1 aligns across 7 bases. Germline trimming cut 3 bases from V and 3 bases from J; bases unmatched to any gene: 8. This CDR3 region has 17 residues. The germline V gene has CDR1 MDHEN and CDR2 SYDVKM.

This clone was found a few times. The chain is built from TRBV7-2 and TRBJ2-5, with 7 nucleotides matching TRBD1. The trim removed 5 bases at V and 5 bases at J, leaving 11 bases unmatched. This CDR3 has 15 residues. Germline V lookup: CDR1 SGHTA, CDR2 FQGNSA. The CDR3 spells CASSLRSGQAETQYF. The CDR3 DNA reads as TGTGCCAGCAGCCTTAGAAGCGGACAGGCGGAGACCCAGTACTTC. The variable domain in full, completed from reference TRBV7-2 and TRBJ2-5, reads GAGVSQSPSNKVTEKGKDVELRCDPISGHTALYWYRQSLGQGLEFLIYFQGNSAPDKSGLPSDRFSAERTGGSVSTLTIQRTQQEDSAVYLCASSLRSGQAETQYFGPGTRLLVL.

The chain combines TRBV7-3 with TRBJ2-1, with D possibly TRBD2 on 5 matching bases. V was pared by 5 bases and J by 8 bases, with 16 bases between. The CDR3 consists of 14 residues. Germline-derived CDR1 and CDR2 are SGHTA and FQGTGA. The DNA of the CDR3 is TGTGCCAGCAGCCGGGAAGCTGCGATCGATGAGCAGTTCTTC. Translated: CASSREAAIDEQFF.

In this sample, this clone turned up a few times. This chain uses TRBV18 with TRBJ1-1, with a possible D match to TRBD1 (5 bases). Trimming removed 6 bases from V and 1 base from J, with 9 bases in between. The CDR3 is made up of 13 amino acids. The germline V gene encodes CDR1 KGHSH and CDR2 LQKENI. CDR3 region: CASSVDRNTEAFF. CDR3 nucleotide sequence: TGTGCCAGCTCGGTTGACAGGAACACTGAAGCTTTCTTT.

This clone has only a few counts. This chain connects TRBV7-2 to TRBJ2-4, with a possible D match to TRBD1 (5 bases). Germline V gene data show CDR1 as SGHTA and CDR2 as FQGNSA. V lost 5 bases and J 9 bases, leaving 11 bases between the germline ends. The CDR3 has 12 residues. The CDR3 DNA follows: TGTGCCAGCAGCATCGACAGAGGCATTCAGTACTTC. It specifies CASSIDRGIQYF.

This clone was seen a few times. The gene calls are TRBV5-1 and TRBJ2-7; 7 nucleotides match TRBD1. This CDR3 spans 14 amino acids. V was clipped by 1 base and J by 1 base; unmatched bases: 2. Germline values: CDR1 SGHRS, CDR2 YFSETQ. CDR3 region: CASSLWGQSYEQYF. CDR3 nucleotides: TGCGCCAGCAGCTTGTGGGGACAGTCCTACGAGCAGTACTTC. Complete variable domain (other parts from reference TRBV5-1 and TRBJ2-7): KAGVTQTPRYLIKTRGQQVTLSCSPISGHRSVSWYQQTPGQGLQFLFEYFSETQRNKGNFPGRFSGRQFSNSRSEMNVSTLELGDSALYLCASSLWGQSYEQYFGPGTRLTVT.

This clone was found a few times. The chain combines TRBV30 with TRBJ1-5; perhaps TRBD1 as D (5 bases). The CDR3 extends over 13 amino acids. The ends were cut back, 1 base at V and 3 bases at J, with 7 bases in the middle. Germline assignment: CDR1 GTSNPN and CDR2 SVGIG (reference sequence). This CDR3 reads CAWSGTHNQPQHF. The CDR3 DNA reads TGTGCCTGGAGTGGGACACACAATCAGCCCCAGCATTTT.

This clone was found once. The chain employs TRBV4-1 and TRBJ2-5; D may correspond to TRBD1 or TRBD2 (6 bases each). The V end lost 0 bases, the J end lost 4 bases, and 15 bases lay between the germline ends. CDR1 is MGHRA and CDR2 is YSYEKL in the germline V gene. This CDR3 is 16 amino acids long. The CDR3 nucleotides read TGCGCCAGCAGCCAAGATCGTTACGGGGGCGGAGAGACCCAGTACTTC. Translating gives CASSQDRYGGGETQYF.

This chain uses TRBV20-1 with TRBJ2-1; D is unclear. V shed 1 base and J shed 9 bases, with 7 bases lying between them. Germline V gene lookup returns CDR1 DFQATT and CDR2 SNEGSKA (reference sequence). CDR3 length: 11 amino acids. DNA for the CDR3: TGCAGTGCTAGAGTAGGCGGTGAGCAGTTCTTC. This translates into CSARVGGEQFF.

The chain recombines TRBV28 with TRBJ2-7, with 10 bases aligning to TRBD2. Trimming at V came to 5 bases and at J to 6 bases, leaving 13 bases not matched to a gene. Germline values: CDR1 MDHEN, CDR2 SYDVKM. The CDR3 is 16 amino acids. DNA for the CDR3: TGTGCCAGCAGTCCGCAAACTAGCGGGAAAGTCGGCGAGCAGTACTTC. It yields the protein CASSPQTSGKVGEQYF. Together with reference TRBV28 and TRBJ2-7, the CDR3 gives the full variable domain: DVKVTQSSRYLVKRTGEKVFLECVQDMDHENMFWYRQDPGLGLRLIYFSYDVKMKEKGDIPEGYSVSREKKERFSLILESASTNQTSMYLCASSPQTSGKVGEQYFGPGTRLTVT.

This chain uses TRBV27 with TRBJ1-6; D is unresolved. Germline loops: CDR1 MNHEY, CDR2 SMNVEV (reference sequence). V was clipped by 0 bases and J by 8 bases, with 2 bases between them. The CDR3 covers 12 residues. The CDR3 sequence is CASSLSDSPLHF. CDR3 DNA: TGTGCCAGCAGTTTATCCGATTCACCCCTCCACTTT.

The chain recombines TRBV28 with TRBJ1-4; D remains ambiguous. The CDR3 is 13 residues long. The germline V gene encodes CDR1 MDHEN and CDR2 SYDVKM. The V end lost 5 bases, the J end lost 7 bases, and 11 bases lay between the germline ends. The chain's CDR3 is CASSTGRLEKLFF. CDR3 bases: TGTGCCAGCAGTACCGGACGCCTTGAAAAACTGTTTTTT.

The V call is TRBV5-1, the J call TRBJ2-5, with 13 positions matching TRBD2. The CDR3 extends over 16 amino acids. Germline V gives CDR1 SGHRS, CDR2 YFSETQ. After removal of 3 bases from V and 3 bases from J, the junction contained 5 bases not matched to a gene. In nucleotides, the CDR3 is TGCGCCAGCAGCTCGACTAGCGGGAGGACGAAAGAGACCCAGTACTTC. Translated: CASSSTSGRTKETQYF.

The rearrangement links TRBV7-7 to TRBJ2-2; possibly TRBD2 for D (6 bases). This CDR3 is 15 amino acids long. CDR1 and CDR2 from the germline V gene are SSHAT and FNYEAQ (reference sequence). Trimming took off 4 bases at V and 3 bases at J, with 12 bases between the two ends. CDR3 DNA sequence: TGTGCCAGCAGCTCCTCCGGGACTTACACCGGGGAGCTGTTTTTT. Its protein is CASSSSGTYTGELFF.

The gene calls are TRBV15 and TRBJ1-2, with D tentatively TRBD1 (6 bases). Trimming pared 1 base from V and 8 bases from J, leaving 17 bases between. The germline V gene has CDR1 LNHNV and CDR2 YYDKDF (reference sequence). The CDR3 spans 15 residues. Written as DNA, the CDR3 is TGTGCCACCAGCAGAGGGACAGACCCTCCAATAGGCTACACCTTC. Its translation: CATSRGTDPPIGYTF.

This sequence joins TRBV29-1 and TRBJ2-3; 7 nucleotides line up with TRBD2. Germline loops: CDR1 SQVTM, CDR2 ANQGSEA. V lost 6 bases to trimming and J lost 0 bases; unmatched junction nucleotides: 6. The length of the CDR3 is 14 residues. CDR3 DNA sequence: TGCAGCGTCCCTACTAGCGCTAGCACAGATACGCAGTATTTT. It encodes CSVPTSASTDTQYF.

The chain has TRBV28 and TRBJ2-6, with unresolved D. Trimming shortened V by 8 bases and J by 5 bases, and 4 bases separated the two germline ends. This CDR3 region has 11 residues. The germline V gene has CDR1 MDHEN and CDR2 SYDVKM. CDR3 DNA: TGTGCCAGCGCCTGGGCCAACGTCCTGACTTTC. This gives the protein CASAWANVLTF. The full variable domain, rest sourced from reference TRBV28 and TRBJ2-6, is DVKVTQSSRYLVKRTGEKVFLECVQDMDHENMFWYRQDPGLGLRLIYFSYDVKMKEKGDIPEGYSVSREKKERFSLILESASTNQTSMYLCASAWANVLTFGAGSRLTVL.

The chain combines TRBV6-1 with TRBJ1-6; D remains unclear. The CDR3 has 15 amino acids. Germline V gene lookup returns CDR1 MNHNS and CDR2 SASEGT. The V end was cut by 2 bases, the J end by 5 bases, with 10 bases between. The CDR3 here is CASSERGFHNSPLHF. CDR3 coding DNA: TGTGCCAGCAGTGAACGAGGATTCCATAATTCACCCCTCCACTTT.

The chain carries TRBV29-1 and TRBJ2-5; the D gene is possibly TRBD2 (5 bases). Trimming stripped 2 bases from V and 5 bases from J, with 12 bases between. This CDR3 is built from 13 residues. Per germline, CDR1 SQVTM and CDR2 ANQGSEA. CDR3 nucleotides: TGCAGCGTTGAACTCGGGGTCGGGGAGACCCAGTACTTC. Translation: CSVELGVGETQYF.

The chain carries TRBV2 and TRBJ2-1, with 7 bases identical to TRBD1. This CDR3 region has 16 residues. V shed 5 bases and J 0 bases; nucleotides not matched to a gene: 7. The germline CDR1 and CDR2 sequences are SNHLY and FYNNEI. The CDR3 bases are TGTGCCAGCAGTCCGGGACAGTCGAGCTCCTACAATGAGCAGTTCTTC. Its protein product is CASSPGQSSSYNEQFF.

For the CDR3, the DNA is TGTGCCTTTGACAGGCGCCCCTACGAGCAGTACTTC. It translates to CAFDRRPYEQYF. The V gene is TRBV30, the J gene TRBJ2-7; a weak D match, TRBD1 (6 bases). The V end was cut by 7 bases, the J end by 2 bases, with 12 bases between. Germline V CDR1 and CDR2: GTSNPN, SVGIG (reference sequence). The CDR3 has 12 amino acids.

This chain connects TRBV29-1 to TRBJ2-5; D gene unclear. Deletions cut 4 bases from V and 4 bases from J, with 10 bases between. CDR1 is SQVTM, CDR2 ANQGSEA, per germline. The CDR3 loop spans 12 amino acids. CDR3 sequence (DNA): TGCAGCGTTGGTTCGGGTGGAGAGACCCAGTACTTC. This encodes CSVGSGGETQYF.

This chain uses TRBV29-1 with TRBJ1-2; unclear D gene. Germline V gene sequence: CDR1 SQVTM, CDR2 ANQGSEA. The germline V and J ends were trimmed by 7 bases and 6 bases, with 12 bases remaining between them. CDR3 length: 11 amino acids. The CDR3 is CSAERGNGYTF. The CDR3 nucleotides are TGCAGCGCCGAGCGGGGTAATGGCTACACCTTC.

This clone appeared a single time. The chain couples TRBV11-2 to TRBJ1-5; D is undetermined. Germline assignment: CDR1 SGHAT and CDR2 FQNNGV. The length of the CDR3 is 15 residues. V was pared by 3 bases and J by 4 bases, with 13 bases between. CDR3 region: CASSFDSGGNQPQHF. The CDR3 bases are TGTGCCAGCAGCTTCGACTCCGGCGGGAATCAGCCCCAGCATTTT.